The source of this T cell receptor (beta chain) is a study of blood T cells in healthy people across ages. General study results and limits: When set beside aged donors, long-lived donors presented more naive CD4+ cells and higher diversity. What prevented conclusive comparison of naive and antigen-experienced cells was that PBMCs were unsorted. While age rose, TCR beta diversity per million T cells dropped in a roughly linear way.

The CDR3 totals 17 residues. Trimming removed 0 bases at V and 0 bases at J, with 12 bases between. Germline V gene data show CDR1 as LNHNV and CDR2 as YYDKDF (reference sequence). Per-sample yields of isolated PBMCs were at least 6 million. This clonotype occurred a few times. What it binds is not known. A J-beta primer mix and a sample-barcoded 5' primer were used in a second PCR of about 7 to 12 cycles. MiXCR, applied by TCRdb to the 5' RACE reads, yields one record per CDR3 protein. The table includes hundreds of thousands of distinct CDR3 sequences, roughly 20% detected once. Sequenced material: blood. The chain links TRBV15 to TRBJ2-1; no clear D gene. This sequence originates from a man between 65 and 85 years old in good health. This CDR3 is CATSRDLIGSSYNEQFF. The DNA of the CDR3 is TGTGCCACCAGCAGAGATCTCATAGGAAGCTCCTACAATGAGCAGTTCTTC.